The 24 T cell receptor beta chains given below trace back to one sample, sequenced in a study of shared clonotypes between healthy human individuals. CD45RO-negative, CCR7-selected cells formed the naive CD8 fraction, which excluded terminally differentiated effector memory CD45RA+ cells. The assay was immunoSEQ multiplex PCR, and TCRdb's table has in-frame clones only and misses some. The data contain a few hundred thousand clones, around 95% of them singletons. Material for sequencing was naive CD8+ T cells sorted from blood. All receptors come from a woman under 40 in good health.

The CDR3 region has the DNA TGTGCCAGCAGTGGATTGGATTCACCCCTCCACTTT. Its protein product is CASSGLDSPLHF. This chain joins TRBV28 and TRBJ1-6, with D unclear. This CDR3 is built from 12 residues. The V end was cut by 5 bases, the J end by 8 bases, with 7 bases between. Germline CDR1 is MDHEN and CDR2 is SYDVKM.

The chain employs TRBV5-1 and TRBJ2-7; tentative D call: TRBD1 (6 bases). Trimming removed 0 bases from V and 0 bases from J, with 10 bases in between. The CDR3 spans 15 residues. CDR1 and CDR2 from the germline V gene are SGHRS and YFSETQ. The CDR3: CASSLETGFSYEQYF. CDR3 sequence (DNA): TGCGCCAGCAGCTTGGAGACAGGCTTCTCCTACGAGCAGTACTTC.

This clone was counted only a few times. V gene TRBV13 combines with J gene TRBJ1-4, with D perhaps matching TRBD1 (5 bases). Trimming took 5 bases from V and 3 from J, leaving 13 bases between them. The CDR3 is made up of 15 amino acids. Germline loops: CDR1 PRHDT, CDR2 FYEKMQ (reference sequence). Here the CDR3 reads CASSHRDAPNEKLFF. In DNA form, the CDR3 reads TGTGCCAGCAGCCACCGGGACGCTCCTAATGAAAAACTGTTTTTT.

The V call is TRBV28, the J call TRBJ2-7; D is undetermined. CDR1 and CDR2 from the germline V gene are MDHEN and SYDVKM. The CDR3 sequence is 12 residues long. V lost 3 bases, J lost 6 bases, and 9 bases lay in between. CDR3 protein: CASSLTLSEQYF. For the CDR3, the DNA is TGTGCCAGCAGTTTGACTTTATCCGAGCAGTACTTC.

V and J are TRBV28 and TRBJ1-3; the match to TRBD1 covers 7 bases. The germline gives CDR1 MDHEN, CDR2 SYDVKM. The trim removed 4 bases at V and 0 bases at J, leaving 9 bases unmatched. CDR3 size: 17 residues. The CDR3 DNA reads TGTGCCAGCAGTTCCCCGGACAGGCTGAGCTCTGGAAACACCATATATTTT. As protein: CASSSPDRLSSGNTIYF.

The rearrangement uses TRBV27 and TRBJ1-2; D is unresolved. CDR1 and CDR2 (germline): MNHEY, SMNVEV (reference sequence). The germline V and J ends were trimmed by 5 bases and 4 bases, with 8 bases remaining between them. This CDR3 is built from 12 residues. CDR3 protein: CASSADLYGYTF. CDR3 DNA sequence: TGTGCCAGCAGTGCCGACCTCTATGGCTACACCTTC.

The chain carries TRBV29-1 and TRBJ2-1, with TRBD2 identical over 8 bases. V was pared by 3 bases and J by 7 bases, with 5 bases of the junction left unmatched. Germline V gene data show CDR1 as SQVTM and CDR2 as ANQGSEA. The CDR3 is 13 amino acids. The CDR3 spells CSVEREAGNEQFF. The DNA of the CDR3 is TGCAGCGTTGAGCGGGAGGCGGGAAATGAGCAGTTCTTC.

The V call is TRBV27, the J call TRBJ1-2, with TRBD1 as a possible D gene (5 bases). From germline, CDR1 is MNHEY and CDR2 SMNVEV (reference sequence). The CDR3 is made up of 14 amino acids. V was clipped by 6 bases and J by 4 bases, with 15 bases between them. This chain's CDR3 is CASSQTAVGYGYTF. CDR3 DNA: TGTGCCAGCAGCCAGACAGCAGTGGGCTATGGCTACACCTTC.

The chain joins TRBV6-1 to TRBJ1-5; D ambiguous. V lost 6 bases to trimming and J lost 3 bases, with 12 bases between them. Germline CDR1 and CDR2: MNHNS and SASEGT. The CDR3 contains 14 residues. The CDR3 DNA is TGTGCCAGCAGCAATTGGGCTTACAATCAGCCCCAGCATTTT. This gives the protein CASSNWAYNQPQHF.

This sequence joins TRBV14 and TRBJ2-1; D is perhaps TRBD1 or TRBD2 (6 bases each). There are 14 residues in the CDR3. Deletions cut 6 bases from V and 5 bases from J, with 14 bases between. In germline, CDR1 is SGHDN, CDR2 FVKESK. CDR3 residues: CASRGGHFNNEQFF. The CDR3 nucleotides are TGTGCCAGCAGGGGGGGACATTTCAACAATGAGCAGTTCTTC.

The chain employs TRBV7-9 and TRBJ2-5; no reliable D call. CDR1 and CDR2 (germline): SEHNR, FQNEAQ (reference sequence). V was clipped by 1 base and J by 4 bases, with 13 bases between them. The CDR3 sequence is 15 residues long. CDR3 protein: CASSLVSVSGETQYF. The CDR3 DNA sequence: TGTGCCAGCAGCTTAGTTAGTGTCAGTGGAGAGACCCAGTACTTC.

The chain employs TRBV6-6 and TRBJ1-4; D not certain. This CDR3 contains 13 residues. Deletions cut 0 bases from V and 8 bases from J, with 7 bases between. Germline V gene data show CDR1 as MNHNY and CDR2 as SVGAGI (reference sequence). CDR3 sequence (DNA): TGTGCCAGCAGTTACTCGAGGAGGGAAAAACTGTTTTTT. It specifies CASSYSRREKLFF.

This chain uses TRBV7-9 with TRBJ2-7; maybe TRBD2 (5 bases). The CDR3 length is 14 residues. The germline V gene encodes CDR1 SEHNR and CDR2 FQNEAQ (reference sequence). Trimming left V 4 bases short and J 1 base short, with 11 bases between. The CDR3 protein is CASSSAAASYEQYF. CDR3 DNA: TGTGCCAGCAGCTCGGCAGCGGCATCCTACGAGCAGTACTTC.

The V call is TRBV2, the J call TRBJ2-1; D is possibly TRBD1 (6 bases). Germline CDR1 is SNHLY and CDR2 is FYNNEI. This CDR3 contains 16 residues. V dropped 2 bases and J dropped 5 bases, with 16 bases sitting between them. For the CDR3, the DNA is TGTGCCAGCAGTGAATCCGAAGACAGGCGAAACAATGAGCAGTTCTTC. Translating it yields CASSESEDRRNNEQFF.

The chain employs TRBV9 and TRBJ1-3; no firm D call. The V gene lost 0 bases and the J gene lost 4 bases, with 8 bases spanning the gap. The V gene's germline CDR1 is SGDLS and CDR2 YYNGEE. The CDR3 has 14 amino acids. The DNA of the CDR3 is TGTGCCAGCAGCGTAGATTTCGGCGGAAACACCATATATTTT. Translated, it gives CASSVDFGGNTIYF.

Concerning this clone: This sample includes further DNA sequences coding for the same CDR3. The chain uses TRBV27 and TRBJ2-1; tentatively, D is TRBD2 (7 bases). V lost 2 bases and J 4 bases, leaving 9 bases between the germline ends. The CDR3 covers 14 residues. Germline V gives CDR1 MNHEY, CDR2 SMNVEV (reference sequence). CDR3 sequence reads: CASSLRGAYNEQFF. CDR3 DNA: TGTGCCAGCAGTTTACGGGGGGCTTACAATGAGCAGTTCTTC.

The rearrangement links TRBV7-3 to TRBJ2-5; a weak D match, TRBD2 (6 bases). The V and J ends lost 5 bases and 5 bases respectively, with 18 bases between them. The CDR3 is 15 residues long. CDR1 is SGHTA, CDR2 FQGTGA, per germline. The CDR3 nucleotides read TGTGCCAGCAGCAAGGGAGGAGTGGATGGCGAGACCCAGTACTTC. It translates to CASSKGGVDGETQYF.

The gene calls are TRBV28 and TRBJ2-1; either TRBD1 or TRBD2 may supply D (5 bases each). The CDR3 has 15 residues. V lost 6 bases and J 3 bases, leaving 15 bases between the germline ends. CDR1 and CDR2 (germline): MDHEN, SYDVKM. The CDR3 sequence: CASSTGTDIYNEQFF. As DNA, the CDR3 is TGTGCCAGCAGCACGGGGACGGACATCTACAATGAGCAGTTCTTC.

The chain joins TRBV5-1 to TRBJ2-7; D possibly matches TRBD1 or TRBD2 (6 bases each). Germline CDR1 SGHRS, CDR2 YFSETQ. This CDR3 has 14 residues. The ends were cut back, 2 bases at V and 0 bases at J, with 9 bases in the middle. The CDR3 DNA follows: TGCGCCAGCAGCTTACAGGGACTCTCCTACGAGCAGTACTTC. Translation gives CASSLQGLSYEQYF.

The chain has TRBV4-2 and TRBJ1-5; D uncertain. The V end was cut by 0 bases, the J end by 5 bases, with 8 bases between. The germline V gene has CDR1 LGHNA and CDR2 YNFKEQ. The CDR3 is 14 residues long. For the CDR3, the DNA is TGTGCCAGCAGCCAAGAGGATGGAGATCAGCCCCAGCATTTT. Its protein product is CASSQEDGDQPQHF.

This chain uses TRBV10-3 with TRBJ1-1; D call uncertain. With 0 bases removed from V and 0 bases from J, the gap between germline ends came to 8 bases. Germline V CDR1 and CDR2: ENHRY, SYGVKD. The CDR3 sequence is 15 residues long. DNA for the CDR3: TGTGCCATCAGTGAGTCGCCGGCGTTGAACACTGAAGCTTTCTTT. Protein product: CAISESPALNTEAFF.

The CDR3 here is CASSLDVLRSPYQETQYF. The DNA of the CDR3 is TGTGCCAGCAGCTTGGATGTTTTGCGGAGCCCGTACCAAGAGACCCAGTACTTC. This rearrangement joins TRBV5-4 to TRBJ2-5; D uncertain. Trimming pared 0 bases from V and 0 bases from J, leaving 18 bases between. This CDR3 has 18 amino acids. Germline CDR1 SGHNT, CDR2 YYREEE (reference sequence).

The CDR3 DNA reads as TGCGCCAGCAGTGTTAGCTTATCCTACGAGCAGTACTTC. Translated: CASSVSLSYEQYF. The chain is built from TRBV10-2 and TRBJ2-7; D is uncertain. CDR1 and CDR2 from the germline V gene are WSHSY and SAAADI. The V end was cut by 4 bases, the J end by 1 base, with 8 bases between. This CDR3 contains 13 residues.

The chain has TRBV28 and TRBJ1-3, with D possibly being TRBD1 (5 bases). V was pared by 4 bases and J by 0 bases, with 16 bases between. Per germline, CDR1 MDHEN and CDR2 SYDVKM. There are 17 residues in the CDR3. The CDR3 sequence is CASSSTGQLNSGNTIYF. As DNA, the CDR3 is TGTGCCAGCAGTTCGACGGGGCAGCTCAACTCTGGAAACACCATATATTTT.